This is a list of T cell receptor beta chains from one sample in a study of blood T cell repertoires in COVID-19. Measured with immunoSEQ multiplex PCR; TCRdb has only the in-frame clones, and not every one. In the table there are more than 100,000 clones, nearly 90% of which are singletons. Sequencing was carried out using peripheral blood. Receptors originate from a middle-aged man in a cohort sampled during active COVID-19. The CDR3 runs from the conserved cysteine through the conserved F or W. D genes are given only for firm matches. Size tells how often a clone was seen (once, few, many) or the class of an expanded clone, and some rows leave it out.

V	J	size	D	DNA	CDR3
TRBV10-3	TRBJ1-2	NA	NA	TGTGCCATCAGTGAAGAGGTAGACGGCTACACCTTC	CAISEEVDGYTF
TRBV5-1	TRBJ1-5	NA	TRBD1	TGCGCCAGCAGCCCCTCTGGGACAGGGAATCAGCCCCAGCATTTT	CASSPSGTGNQPQHF
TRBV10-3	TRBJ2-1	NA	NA	TGTGCCACCAAGCAGGGCCGCCCCTACAATGAGCAGTTCTTC	CATKQGRPYNEQFF
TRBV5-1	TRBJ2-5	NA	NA	TGCGCCAGCCAGCGTCCCCAAGAGACCCAGTACTTC	CASQRPQETQYF
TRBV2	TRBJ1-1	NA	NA	TGTGCCAGCAGCCTTCGACAGGCAGGGAGTTCTGAAGCTTTCTTT	CASSLRQAGSSEAFF
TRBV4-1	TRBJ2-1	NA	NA	TGCGCCAGCAGCCAAGACCCGGGTATGTTAAGGAATGAGCAGTTCTTC	CASSQDPGMLRNEQFF
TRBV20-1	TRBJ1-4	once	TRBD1	TGCAGTGCTACCTTCAGGGGGCAACTGTTTTTT	CSATFRGQLFF
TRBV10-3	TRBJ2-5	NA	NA	TGTGCCATCGGCCGGGAGCAAGAGACCCAGTACTTC	CAIGREQETQYF
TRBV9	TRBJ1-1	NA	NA	TGTGCCAGCAGCGTTTGGGAGGGCGAAGCTTTCTTT	CASSVWEGEAFF
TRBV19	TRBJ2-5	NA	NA	TGTGCCAGTAGTATAGATAAGGCAGGGGAAGAGACCCAGTACTTC	CASSIDKAGEETQYF
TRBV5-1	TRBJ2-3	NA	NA	TGCGCCAGCAGCCCGAATGGAGCTGGGGCCCGGGATACGCAGTATTTT	CASSPNGAGARDTQYF
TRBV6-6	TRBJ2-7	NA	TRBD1	TGTGCCAGCAGTCTTGGGGGCCGACAGGGGATAGGGTACGAGCAGTACTTC	CASSLGGRQGIGYEQYF
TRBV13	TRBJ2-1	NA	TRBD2	TGTGCCAGCAGCCGGAGGACTAGCGGGGGTGCTACCTACAATGAGCAGTTCTTC	CASSRRTSGGATYNEQFF
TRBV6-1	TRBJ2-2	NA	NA	TGTGCCAGCAGTGAGAGGAGACTAGAAGTCACCGGGGAGCTGTTTTTT	CASSERRLEVTGELFF
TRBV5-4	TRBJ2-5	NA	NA	TGTGCCAGCAGCTTGGCAGGAGAGACCCAGTACTTC	CASSLAGETQYF
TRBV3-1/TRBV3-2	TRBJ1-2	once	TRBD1	TGTGCCAGCAGCCAAGACAGGACAGGGACCAACTATGGCTACACCTTC	CASSQDRTGTNYGYTF
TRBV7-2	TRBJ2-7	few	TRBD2	TGTGCCAGCAGCCCGCAGCCGGGGGGCTACGAGCAGTACTTC	CASSPQPGGYEQYF
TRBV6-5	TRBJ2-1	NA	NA	TGTGCCAGCAGTCTAGGGGGAGACAATGAGCAGTTCTTC	CASSLGGDNEQFF
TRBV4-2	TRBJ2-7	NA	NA	TGTGCCAGCAGCCAAGAAAGCCAATACGAGCAGTACTTC	CASSQESQYEQYF
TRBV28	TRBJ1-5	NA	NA	TGTGCCAGCGCGTCCGGGAATCAGCCCCAGCATTTT	CASASGNQPQHF
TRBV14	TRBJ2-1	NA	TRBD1	TGTGCCAGCAGCCAAGACTTGACAGGGGGGGGTTCCAATGAGCAGTTCTTC	CASSQDLTGGGSNEQFF
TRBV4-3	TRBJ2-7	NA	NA	TGCGCCAGCAGCCTTGCCCGGGGGGACACCTACGAGCAGTACTTC	CASSLARGDTYEQYF
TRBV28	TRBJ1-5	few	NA	TGTGCCAGCAGCAGATGGGGGGGCCATCAGCCCCAGCATTTT	CASSRWGGHQPQHF
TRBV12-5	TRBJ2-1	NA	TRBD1	TGTGCTAGTGGTTTGGTACGAGTCAGGGGGCGAACCTACAATGAGCAGTTCTTC	CASGLVRVRGRTYNEQFF
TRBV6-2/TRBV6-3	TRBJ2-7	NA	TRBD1	TGTGCCAGCAGTTACACGCCCCGGGACAGGGGGATCCACGAGCAGTACTTC	CASSYTPRDRGIHEQYF
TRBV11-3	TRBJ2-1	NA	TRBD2	TGTGCCAGCAGTCTAACGAGCGGGGGGCCGGATGAGCAGTTCTTC	CASSLTSGGPDEQFF
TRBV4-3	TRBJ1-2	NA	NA	TGCGCCAGCAGCCAAGGCAGGAGGGACTATGGCTACACCTTC	CASSQGRRDYGYTF
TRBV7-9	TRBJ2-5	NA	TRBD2	TGTGCCAGCCGGTCATTTAGCGGGGGAGAGACCCAGTACTTC	CASRSFSGGETQYF
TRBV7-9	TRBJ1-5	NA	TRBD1	TGTGCCAGCAGCTTAGGGGACAGCACCAATCAGCCCCAGCATTTT	CASSLGDSTNQPQHF
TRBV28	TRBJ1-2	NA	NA	TGTGCCAGCAGTGGGGGCTCCCCCTATGGCTACACCTTC	CASSGGSPYGYTF
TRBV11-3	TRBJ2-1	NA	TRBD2	TGTGCCAGCAGGTCCAGCGGGGGGGCCCGTCATGAGCAGTTCTTC	CASRSSGGARHEQFF
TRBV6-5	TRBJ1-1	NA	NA	TGTGCCAGCAGTTACTCGGGTAGCATGAACACTGAAGCTTTCTTT	CASSYSGSMNTEAFF
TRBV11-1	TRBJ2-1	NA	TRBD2	TGTGCCAGCAGCCTCGGGACTAGCGGAACCAATGAGCAGTTCTTC	CASSLGTSGTNEQFF
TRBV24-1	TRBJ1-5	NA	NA	TGTGCCACCGGGGCAGGGGATCGCAATCAGCCCCAGCATTTT	CATGAGDRNQPQHF
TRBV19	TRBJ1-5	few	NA	TGTGCCAGTAGTTTTAACGACAGAACTCAGCCCCAGCATTTT	CASSFNDRTQPQHF
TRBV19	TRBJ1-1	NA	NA	TGTGCCAGTAGTATTGGCGCTCTGGGCGCTTTCTTT	CASSIGALGAFF
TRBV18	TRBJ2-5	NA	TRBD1	TGTGCCAGCTCACCTCGACAGGGCCAAGAGACCCAGTACTTC	CASSPRQGQETQYF
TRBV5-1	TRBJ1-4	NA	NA	TGCGCCAGCAGCTCGGCGGGGAGGGGTAACGAAAAACTGTTTTTT	CASSSAGRGNEKLFF
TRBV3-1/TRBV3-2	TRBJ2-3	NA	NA	TGTGCCAGCAGCCCAATCCTAACTAGTCACACGCAGTATTTT	CASSPILTSHTQYF
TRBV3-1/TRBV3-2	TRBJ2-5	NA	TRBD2	TGTGCCAGCAGTGATAGCGGGGGGGCAGAGACCCAGTACTTC	CASSDSGGAETQYF
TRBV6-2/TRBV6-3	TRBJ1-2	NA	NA	TGTGCCAGCAGTCCAGGACTCAACTATGGCTACACCTTC	CASSPGLNYGYTF
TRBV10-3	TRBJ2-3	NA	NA	TGTGCCATCAGTGAGAACGCGGGCCACACAGATACGCAGTATTTT	CAISENAGHTDTQYF
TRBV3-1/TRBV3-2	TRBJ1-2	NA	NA	TGTGCCAGCAGCCAAGGGCGGGGGGCTGGCTACACCTTC	CASSQGRGAGYTF
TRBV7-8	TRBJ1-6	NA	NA	TGTGCCAGCGGCCAAGGGAGTTCACCCCTCCACTTT	CASGQGSSPLHF
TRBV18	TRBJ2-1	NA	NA	TGTGCCAGCTCACCCAGCCGGGGCAATGAGCAGTTCTTC	CASSPSRGNEQFF
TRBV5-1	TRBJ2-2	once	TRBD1	TGCGCCAGCAGCCCGGTACAGGGGTCCGGGGAGCTGTTTTTT	CASSPVQGSGELFF
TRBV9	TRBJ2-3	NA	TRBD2	TGTGCCAGCAGCGTAGAAGCGGGGGACCCCACAGATACGCAGTATTTT	CASSVEAGDPTDTQYF
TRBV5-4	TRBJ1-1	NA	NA	TGTGCCAGCAGCCTACCAGGGAACGCTCTTGAAACTGAAGCTTTCTTT	CASSLPGNALETEAFF
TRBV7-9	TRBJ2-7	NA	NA	TGTGCCAGCAGCATCCCGGGGGTAGCCGAGCAGTACTTC	CASSIPGVAEQYF
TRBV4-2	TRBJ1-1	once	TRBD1	TGTGCCAGCAGCCAAGACGTGACAGGGGTCGCGGGGAACACTGAAGCTTTCTTT	CASSQDVTGVAGNTEAFF
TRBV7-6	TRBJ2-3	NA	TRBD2	TGTGCCAGCAGCCCGCTAGCGGGAGGGGCGGATACGCAGTATTTT	CASSPLAGGADTQYF